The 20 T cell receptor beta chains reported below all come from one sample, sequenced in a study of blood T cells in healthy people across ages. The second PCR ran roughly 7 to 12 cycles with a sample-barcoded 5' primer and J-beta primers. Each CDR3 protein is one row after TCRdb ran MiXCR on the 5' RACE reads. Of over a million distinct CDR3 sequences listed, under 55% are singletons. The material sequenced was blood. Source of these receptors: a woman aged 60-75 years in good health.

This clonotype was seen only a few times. The CDR3, as DNA: TGTGCCAGCGGACAGTCCCCGGGACTAGCGGGCTACGAGCAGTACTTC. Its translation: CASGQSPGLAGYEQYF. The chain employs TRBV6-5 and TRBJ2-7, with 12 bases matching TRBD2. Germline CDR1 and CDR2: MNHEY and SVGAGI. V trimming: 8 bases; J trimming: 3 bases; junction bases outside the gene matches: 11. The CDR3 extends over 16 amino acids.

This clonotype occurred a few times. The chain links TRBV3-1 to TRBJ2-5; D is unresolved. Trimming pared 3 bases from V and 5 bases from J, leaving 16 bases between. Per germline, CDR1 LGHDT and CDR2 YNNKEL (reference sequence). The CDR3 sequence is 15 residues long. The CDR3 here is CASSQSLVPSETQYF. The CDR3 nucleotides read TGTGCCAGCAGCCAGTCCCTAGTACCTTCCGAGACCCAGTACTTC.

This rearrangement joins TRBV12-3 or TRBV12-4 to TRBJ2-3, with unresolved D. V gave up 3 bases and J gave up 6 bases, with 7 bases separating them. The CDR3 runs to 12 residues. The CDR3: CASSFYGDTQYF. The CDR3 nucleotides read TGTGCCAGCAGTTTTTACGGGGATACGCAGTATTTT.

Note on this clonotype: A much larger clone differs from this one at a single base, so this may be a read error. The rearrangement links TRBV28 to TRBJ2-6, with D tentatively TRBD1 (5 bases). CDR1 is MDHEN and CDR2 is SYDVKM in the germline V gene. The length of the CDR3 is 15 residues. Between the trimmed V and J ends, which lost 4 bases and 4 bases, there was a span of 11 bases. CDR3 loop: CASSWSGSGANVLTF. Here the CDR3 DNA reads TGTGCCAGCAGTTGGTCAGGGTCCGGGGCCAACGTCCTGACTTTC.

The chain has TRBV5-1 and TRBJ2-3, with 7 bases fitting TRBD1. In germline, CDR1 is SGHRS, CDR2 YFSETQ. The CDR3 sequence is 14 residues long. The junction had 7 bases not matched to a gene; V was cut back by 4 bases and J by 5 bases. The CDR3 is CASSRGGQRDTQYF. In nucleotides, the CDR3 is TGCGCCAGCAGCCGTGGGGGACAGCGAGATACGCAGTATTTT.

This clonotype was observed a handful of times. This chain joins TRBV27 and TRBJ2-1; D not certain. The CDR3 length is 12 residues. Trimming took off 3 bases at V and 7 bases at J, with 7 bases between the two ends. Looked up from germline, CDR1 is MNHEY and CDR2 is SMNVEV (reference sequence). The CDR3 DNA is TGTGCCAGCAGTTTTGGAGTGAATGAGCAGTTCTTC. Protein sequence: CASSFGVNEQFF.

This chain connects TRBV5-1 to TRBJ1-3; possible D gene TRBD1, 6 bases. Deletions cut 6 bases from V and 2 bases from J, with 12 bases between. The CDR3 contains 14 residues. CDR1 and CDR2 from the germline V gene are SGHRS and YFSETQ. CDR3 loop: CASNSGTTGNTIYF. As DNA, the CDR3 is TGCGCCAGCAACTCCGGGACAACTGGAAACACCATATATTTT.

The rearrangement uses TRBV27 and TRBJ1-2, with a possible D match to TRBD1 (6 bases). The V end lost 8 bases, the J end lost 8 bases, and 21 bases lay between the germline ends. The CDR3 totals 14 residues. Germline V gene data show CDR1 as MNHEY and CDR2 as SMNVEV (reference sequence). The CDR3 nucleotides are TGTGCCAGCGGAACAGGGTTCGGGATGCGAGGCTACACCTTC. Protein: CASGTGFGMRGYTF.

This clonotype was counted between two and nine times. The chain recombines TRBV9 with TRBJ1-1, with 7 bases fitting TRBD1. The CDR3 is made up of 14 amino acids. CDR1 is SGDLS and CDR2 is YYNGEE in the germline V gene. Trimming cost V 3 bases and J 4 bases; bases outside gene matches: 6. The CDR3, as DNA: TGTGCCAGCAGCGGAGGGGGCAGGGGCACTGAAGCTTTCTTT. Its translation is CASSGGGRGTEAFF.

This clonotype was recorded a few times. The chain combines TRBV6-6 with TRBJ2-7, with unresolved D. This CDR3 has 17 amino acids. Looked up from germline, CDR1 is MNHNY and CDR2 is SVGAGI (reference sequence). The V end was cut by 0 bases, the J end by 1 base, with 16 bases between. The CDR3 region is CASSYSIGASPSYEQYF. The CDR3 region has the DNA TGTGCCAGCAGTTACTCGATTGGCGCGTCACCTTCCTACGAGCAGTACTTC.

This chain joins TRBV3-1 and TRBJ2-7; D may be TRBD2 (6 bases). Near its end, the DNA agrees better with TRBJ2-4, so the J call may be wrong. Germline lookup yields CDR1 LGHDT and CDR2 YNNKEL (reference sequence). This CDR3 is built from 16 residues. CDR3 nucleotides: TGTGCCAGCAGCCTTTTGGGGGGAGTAGCCAAAAACATTCAGTACTTC. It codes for CASSLLGGVAKNIQYF.

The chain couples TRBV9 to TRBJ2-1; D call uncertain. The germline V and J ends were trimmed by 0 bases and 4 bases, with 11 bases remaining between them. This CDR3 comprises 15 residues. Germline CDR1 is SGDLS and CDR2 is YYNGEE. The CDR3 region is CASSVGGAQYNEQFF. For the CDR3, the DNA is TGTGCCAGCAGCGTAGGTGGAGCGCAGTACAATGAGCAGTTCTTC.

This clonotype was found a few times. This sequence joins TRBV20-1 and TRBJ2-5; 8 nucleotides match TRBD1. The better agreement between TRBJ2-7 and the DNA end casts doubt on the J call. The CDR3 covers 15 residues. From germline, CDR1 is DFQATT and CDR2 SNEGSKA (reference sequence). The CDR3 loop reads CSARPGTGRYYEQYF. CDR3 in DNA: TGCAGTGCTAGACCCGGGACAGGCCGATACTACGAGCAGTACTTC.

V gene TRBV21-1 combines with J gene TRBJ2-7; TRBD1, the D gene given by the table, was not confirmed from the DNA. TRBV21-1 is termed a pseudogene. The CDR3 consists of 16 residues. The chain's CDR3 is CASSKMGQGPPYEQYF. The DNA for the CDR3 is TGTGCCAGCAGCAAAATGGGACAGGGGCCACCCTACGAGCAGTACTTC.

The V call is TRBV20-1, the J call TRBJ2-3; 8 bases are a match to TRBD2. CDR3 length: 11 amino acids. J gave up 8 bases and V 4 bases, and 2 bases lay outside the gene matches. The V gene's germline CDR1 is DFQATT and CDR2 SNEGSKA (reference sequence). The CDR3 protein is CSATSGSTQYF. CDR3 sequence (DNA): TGCAGTGCTACTAGCGGGTCTACGCAGTATTTT.

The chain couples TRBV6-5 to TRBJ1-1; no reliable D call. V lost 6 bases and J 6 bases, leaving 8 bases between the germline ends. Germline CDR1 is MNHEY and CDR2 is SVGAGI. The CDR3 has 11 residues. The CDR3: CASRIQAEAFF. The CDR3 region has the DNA TGTGCCAGCAGGATCCAGGCTGAAGCTTTCTTT.

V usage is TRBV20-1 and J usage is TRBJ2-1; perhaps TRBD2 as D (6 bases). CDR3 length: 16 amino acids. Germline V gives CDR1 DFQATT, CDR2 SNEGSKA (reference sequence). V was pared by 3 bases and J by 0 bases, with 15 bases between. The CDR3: CSASPSDPGSYNEQFF. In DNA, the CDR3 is TGCAGTGCTAGCCCTAGCGATCCTGGCTCCTACAATGAGCAGTTCTTC.

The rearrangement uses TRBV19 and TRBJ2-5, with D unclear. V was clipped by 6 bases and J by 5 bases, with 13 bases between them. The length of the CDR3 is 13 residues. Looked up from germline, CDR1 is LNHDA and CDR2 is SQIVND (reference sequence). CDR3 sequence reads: CASRQRASETQYF. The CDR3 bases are TGTGCCAGTAGACAAAGGGCCTCGGAGACCCAGTACTTC.

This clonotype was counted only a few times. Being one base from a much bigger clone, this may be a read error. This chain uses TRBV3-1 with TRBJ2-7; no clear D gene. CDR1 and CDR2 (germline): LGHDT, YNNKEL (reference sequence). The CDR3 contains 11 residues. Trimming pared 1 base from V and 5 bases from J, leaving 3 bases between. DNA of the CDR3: TGTGCCAGCAGCCAAGTCGACGAGCAGTACTTC. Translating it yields CASSQVDEQYF.

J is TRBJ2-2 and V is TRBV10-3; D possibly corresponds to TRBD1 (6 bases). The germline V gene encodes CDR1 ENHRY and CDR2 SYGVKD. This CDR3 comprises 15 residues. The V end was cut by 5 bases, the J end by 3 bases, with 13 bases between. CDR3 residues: CAISTDRTYTGELFF. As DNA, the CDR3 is TGTGCCATCAGTACTGACAGGACCTACACCGGGGAGCTGTTTTTT.